Following are 24 T cell receptor beta chains from one sample sequenced in a study of blood T cell repertoires in COVID-19. The assay was immunoSEQ multiplex PCR, and TCRdb's table has in-frame clones only and misses some. The repertoire has approximately 390,000 clones, approximately 85% of them found once; the top ten carry roughly 2%. Sample: PBMCs or T cells enriched from blood (not recorded which). These receptors were taken from a woman in her thirties or forties with acute COVID-19.

This sequence joins TRBV19 and TRBJ2-7; 9 nucleotides line up with TRBD2. CDR1 is LNHDA, CDR2 SQIVND, per germline (reference sequence). This CDR3 region has 14 residues. After removal of 3 bases from V and 4 bases from J, the junction contained 4 bases not matched to a gene. The CDR3: CASSITSGGYEQYF. CDR3 nucleotide sequence: TGTGCCAGTAGTATTACCAGCGGGGGGTACGAGCAGTACTTC.

V gene TRBV7-2 combines with J gene TRBJ1-6, with D tentatively TRBD1 (6 bases). The germline V gene encodes CDR1 SGHTA and CDR2 FQGNSA. V was cut by 2 bases and J by 1 base, with 18 bases left in between. The CDR3 contains 19 residues. The CDR3 loop is CASSLRYREGRSYNSPLHF. The CDR3 DNA is TGTGCCAGCAGCTTAAGGTACAGGGAGGGAAGGTCCTATAATTCACCCCTCCACTTT.

V and J are TRBV19 and TRBJ2-2, with a possible D match to TRBD1 (6 bases). This CDR3 spans 14 amino acids. Trimming took 7 bases from V and 4 from J, leaving 13 bases between them. Germline CDR1 LNHDA, CDR2 SQIVND (reference sequence). The CDR3 nucleotides read TGTGCCAGTAACGAGGGGGAAATCACCGGGGAGCTGTTTTTT. It yields the protein CASNEGEITGELFF.

This clone was found once. The CDR3 bases are TGTGCCAGCAGTTACTCTCCCGGTGCTCCAGGGTATGGCTACACCTTC. Amino acid sequence: CASSYSPGAPGYGYTF. The chain is built from TRBV6-5 and TRBJ1-2; weak D call: TRBD1 (5 bases). The CDR3 runs to 16 residues. In germline, CDR1 is MNHEY, CDR2 SVGAGI. With 0 bases removed from V and 5 bases from J, the gap between germline ends came to 16 bases.

This sequence joins TRBV6-5 and TRBJ1-2, with TRBD1 matching 10 bases. Trimming cost V 6 bases and J 6 bases; bases outside gene matches: 10. CDR3 length: 15 residues. Germline CDR1 is MNHEY and CDR2 is SVGAGI. CDR3 loop: CASSLRDRGLDGYTF. As DNA, the CDR3 is TGTGCCAGCAGCCTCCGGGACAGGGGCCTAGATGGCTACACCTTC.

This clone showed up just once. This rearrangement joins TRBV21-1 to TRBJ1-4. TRBV21-1 is labeled a pseudogene. The CDR3 loop spans 18 amino acids. The chain's CDR3 is CASSKASGPDATNEKLFF. The CDR3, as DNA: TGTGCCAGCAGCAAAGCTAGCGGACCCGATGCAACTAATGAAAAACTGTTTTTT.

The V gene is TRBV30, the J gene TRBJ1-4; 9 bases map to TRBD1. CDR1 GTSNPN and CDR2 SVGIG come from the germline V gene (reference sequence). V was pared by 3 bases and J by 6 bases, with 11 bases of the junction left unmatched. The CDR3 loop spans 16 amino acids. In DNA, the CDR3 is TGTGCCTGGAGCGGGCTCCCGGGACAGGGTTATGAAAAACTGTTTTTT. As protein: CAWSGLPGQGYEKLFF.

The chain uses TRBV3-1 (or the pseudogene TRBV3-2) and TRBJ1-1; TRBD1 might be the D (6 bases). V lost 3 bases to trimming and J lost 8 bases, with 10 bases between them. CDR3 size: 12 residues. The germline V gene has CDR1 LGHDT and CDR2 YNNKEL (reference sequence). The CDR3 reads CASSQLQGEAFF. Written as DNA, the CDR3 is TGTGCCAGCAGCCAGTTACAGGGAGAAGCTTTCTTT.

The chain employs TRBV2 and TRBJ2-3; D is unresolved. V gave up 2 bases and J gave up 2 bases, with 11 bases separating them. This CDR3 comprises 15 residues. The germline gives CDR1 SNHLY, CDR2 FYNNEI. The CDR3 region has the DNA TGTGCCAGCAGTGAAACTGGTATCCCCACAGATACGCAGTATTTT. Its translation: CASSETGIPTDTQYF.

The chain joins TRBV28 to TRBJ2-3; no definite D call. This CDR3 has 12 residues. Trimming removed 6 bases from V and 4 bases from J, with 8 bases in between. CDR1 is MDHEN and CDR2 is SYDVKM in the germline V gene. CDR3 sequence (DNA): TGTGCCAGCAGGCAGTCCGCAGATACGCAGTATTTT. Its protein is CASRQSADTQYF.

The V and J genes are TRBV3-1 (or the pseudogene TRBV3-2) and TRBJ1-1; 8 bases fit TRBD1. Trimming removed 4 bases from V and 10 bases from J; junction bases left unmatched: 5. This CDR3 comprises 12 residues. Germline lookup yields CDR1 LGHDT and CDR2 YNNKEL (reference sequence). CDR3 in amino acids: CASSLWTGLAFF. Here the CDR3 DNA reads TGTGCCAGCAGCCTTTGGACAGGGCTAGCTTTCTTT.

V is TRBV3-1 (or the pseudogene TRBV3-2) and J is TRBJ2-1, with D possibly being TRBD1 (5 bases). Germline loops: CDR1 LGHDT, CDR2 YNNKEL (reference sequence). The CDR3 loop spans 13 amino acids. V was pared by 3 bases and J by 4 bases, with 7 bases between. The CDR3 DNA reads as TGTGCCAGCAGCCAGGGGCTTTACAATGAGCAGTTCTTC. Translating it yields CASSQGLYNEQFF.

The chain combines TRBV24-1 with TRBJ1-2, with 7 bases that match TRBD1. CDR3 length equals 16 residues. Trimming removed 1 base from V and 3 bases from J; junction bases left unmatched: 7. From germline, CDR1 is KGHDR and CDR2 SFDVKD. CDR3 sequence (DNA): TGTGCCACCAGTGATTTTTCGACAGGGTTTTACTATGGCTACACCTTC. It is translated as CATSDFSTGFYYGYTF.

The chain recombines TRBV25-1 with TRBJ1-2; D perhaps matches TRBD1 (6 bases). The CDR3 is 15 residues long. Germline V gene data show CDR1 as MGHDK and CDR2 as SYGVNS. V was shortened by 1 base and J by 4 bases, with 13 bases between the two germline ends. The CDR3 loop reads CASSEWGGRGYGYTF. In nucleotides, the CDR3 is TGTGCCAGCAGTGAATGGGGGGGGCGCGGCTATGGCTACACCTTC.

V usage is TRBV6-6 and J usage is TRBJ2-1; 7 bases fit TRBD2. With V trimmed by 5 bases and J by 5 bases, 3 bases remained unmatched. This CDR3 spans 13 amino acids. Germline loops: CDR1 MNHNY, CDR2 SVGAGI (reference sequence). The CDR3: CASSGGGNNEQFF. The CDR3 DNA reads TGTGCCAGCAGTGGGGGGGGAAACAATGAGCAGTTCTTC.

The J gene is TRBJ2-2, the V gene TRBV7-9; 10 bases map to TRBD2. The germline gives CDR1 SEHNR, CDR2 FQNEAQ (reference sequence). The J segment lost 7 bases and the V segment lost 5 bases, leaving 10 bases of the junction unmatched. The CDR3 totals 16 residues. The CDR3 DNA reads TGTGCCAGCAGCACCTCAGCGGGGGGGCATAACGGGGAGCTGTTTTTT. Residues: CASSTSAGGHNGELFF.

The rearrangement uses TRBV25-1 and TRBJ1-2; D not resolved. CDR3 length equals 11 residues. Germline V lookup: CDR1 MGHDK, CDR2 SYGVNS. V lost 5 bases to trimming and J lost 2 bases, with 3 bases between them. CDR3 coding DNA: TGTGCCAGCAGTCAGAACTATGGCTACACCTTC. It specifies CASSQNYGYTF.

The V gene is TRBV6-1, the J gene TRBJ2-5; D is ambiguous. V was cut by 3 bases and J by 5 bases, with 10 bases left in between. Germline-derived CDR1 and CDR2 are MNHNS and SASEGT. This CDR3 region has 13 residues. The CDR3 DNA is TGTGCCAGCAGTGAGCGGTATGTGGAGACCCAGTACTTC. Translated: CASSERYVETQYF.

The gene calls are TRBV10-2 and TRBJ1-5; 9 bases align to TRBD1. V dropped 6 bases and J dropped 0; count of bases not matched to a gene: 3. This CDR3 is built from 15 residues. The germline V gene has CDR1 WSHSY and CDR2 SAAADI. The CDR3 loop is CASSEDRGSNQPQHF. The CDR3 DNA reads as TGCGCCAGCAGCGAGGACAGGGGTAGCAATCAGCCCCAGCATTTT.

The rearrangement joins TRBV9 to TRBJ2-1; possibly TRBD1 for D (6 bases). This CDR3 region has 15 residues. The germline V gene encodes CDR1 SGDLS and CDR2 YYNGEE. Trimming removed 3 bases at V and 5 bases at J, with 15 bases between. CDR3 amino acids: CASSASPGTHNEQFF. CDR3 in DNA: TGTGCCAGCAGCGCGTCGCCCGGGACACACAATGAGCAGTTCTTC.

This clone was seen a handful of times. V and J are TRBV11-3 and TRBJ2-3; D possibly corresponds to TRBD1 (6 bases). V lost 6 bases, J lost 2 bases, and 15 bases lay in between. The CDR3 loop spans 15 amino acids. Germline V lookup: CDR1 SGHNT, CDR2 YENEEA. CDR3 protein: CASSLGQSVTDTQYF. The CDR3 bases are TGTGCCAGCAGTCTCGGACAGTCTGTCACAGATACGCAGTATTTT.

CDR3 sequence: CATQTSGGAGELFF. The CDR3 DNA reads as TGTGCCACCCAGACTAGCGGGGGGGCCGGGGAGCTGTTTTTT. The rearrangement links TRBV10-3 to TRBJ2-2, with 14 bases fitting TRBD2. The trim removed 10 bases at V and 6 bases at J, leaving 4 bases unmatched. The CDR3 sequence is 14 residues long. Germline V gene sequence: CDR1 ENHRY, CDR2 SYGVKD.

In this sample, this clone turned up once. In DNA form, the CDR3 reads TGTGCCAGCAGTTACTCGAAATCCGGGGACAGCCGTGAAAAACTGTTTTTT. It specifies CASSYSKSGDSREKLFF. The chain uses TRBV6-2 or TRBV6-3 and TRBJ1-4, with 7 nucleotides matching TRBD1. V gave up 0 bases and J gave up 7 bases; unmatched junction bases: 11. Germline values: CDR1 MNHEY, CDR2 SVGEGT. CDR3 length equals 17 residues.

The rearrangement uses TRBV5-6 and TRBJ1-2, with TRBD1 as a possible D gene (5 bases). From germline, CDR1 is SGHDT and CDR2 YYEEEE. V was shortened by 1 base and J by 4 bases, with 17 bases between the two germline ends. This CDR3 has 16 residues. The CDR3 protein is CASSLLGEGEGYGYTF. CDR3 DNA: TGTGCCAGCAGCTTGCTGGGGGAGGGAGAGGGCTATGGCTACACCTTC.